This T cell receptor (beta chain) was sequenced in a study of T cells in Graves' hyperthyroidism and ophthalmopathy. In germline, CDR1 is MDHEN, CDR2 SYDVKM. CDR3 length equals 16 residues. V gave up 3 bases and J gave up 4 bases, with 16 bases separating them. Amplified TCR beta CDR3 regions derived from RNA transcripts. First-round RT-PCR targeting the TCR CDR3 was performed with the HTBI primer set. A single record per CDR3 protein comes from TCRdb applying MiXCR to the multiplex PCR reads. The repertoire has under 300,000 distinct CDR3 sequences, about 16% of them found once; the top ten carry around 30%.

This TCR derives from a woman aged 50 to 65 with Graves' hyperthyroidism that later progressed to Graves' ophthalmopathy. The sample consisted of blood. This chain connects TRBV28 to TRBJ2-1, with D perhaps given as TRBD1 or TRBD2 (6 bases each). CDR3 nucleotides: TGTGCCAGCAGTTTTTATGCATCGGGGGCGTACAATGAGCAGTTCTTC. Translated, it gives CASSFYASGAYNEQFF.